Shown below are 5 T cell receptor beta chains from a single sample sequenced in a study of T-cell reconstitution after alpha-beta-depleted transplantation in children. The authors prepared the TCRbeta library with unique molecular identifiers. TCRdb independently ran MiXCR on the PCR reads; one entry per CDR3 protein. The profile shows some 200,000 distinct CDR3 sequences, roughly 15% of them singletons. The material sequenced was PBMCs from the stem cell graft donor, taken from the stem cell graft. The receptors were sampled from a human donor who donated a stem cell graft to a child with acute lymphoblastic leukemia.

Many counts were recorded for this clonotype. The chain carries TRBV6-1 and TRBJ2-7, with D perhaps being TRBD1 or TRBD2 (5 bases each). The CDR3 extends over 14 amino acids. Germline V gene data show CDR1 as MNHNS and CDR2 as SASEGT. V lost 8 bases, J lost 7 bases, and 21 bases lay in between. This CDR3 is CASLGKGSWGEQYF. Written as DNA, the CDR3 is TGTGCCAGCCTAGGGAAAGGGAGTTGGGGGGAGCAGTACTTC.

This clonotype occurred many times. The chain links TRBV5-1 to TRBJ1-1; unclear D gene. V was shortened by 2 bases and J by 2 bases, with 13 bases between the two germline ends. The CDR3 runs to 15 residues. CDR1 is SGHRS and CDR2 is YFSETQ in the germline V gene. The CDR3 nucleotides are TGCGCCAGCAGCTTCGGGGTCTCCTCAAACACTGAAGCTTTCTTT. It specifies CASSFGVSSNTEAFF. Using reference TRBV5-1 and TRBJ1-1 for the parts outside the CDR3, the full variable domain is KAGVTQTPRYLIKTRGQQVTLSCSPISGHRSVSWYQQTPGQGLQFLFEYFSETQRNKGNFPGRFSGRQFSNSRSEMNVSTLELGDSALYLCASSFGVSSNTEAFFGQGTRLTVV.

The genes are TRBV3-1 and TRBJ1-1; D call uncertain. The CDR3 totals 15 residues. Germline values: CDR1 LGHDT, CDR2 YNNKEL (reference sequence). V was shortened by 5 bases and J by 0 bases, with 13 bases between the two germline ends. The CDR3 sequence: CASSKSGQVNTEAFF. The CDR3 DNA follows: TGTGCCAGCAGCAAAAGTGGGCAGGTGAACACTGAAGCTTTCTTT.

To note about this clonotype: A much larger clone differs from this one at a single base, so this may be a read error. The CDR3 region is CSAPRQGAGSGCTF. Written as DNA, the CDR3 is TGCAGTGCTCCCCGACAGGGGGCTGGGTCGGGCTGCACCTTC. The chain has TRBV20-1 and TRBJ1-2; TRBD1 aligns across 10 bases. Germline V gene data show CDR1 as DFQATT and CDR2 as SNEGSKA (reference sequence). The CDR3 has 14 amino acids.

This clonotype was detected ten times or more. V and J are TRBV6-5 and TRBJ2-7, with 7 bases identical to TRBD1. V shed 2 bases and J 0 bases; nucleotides not matched to a gene: 10. The CDR3 is 17 residues long. The germline V gene encodes CDR1 MNHEY and CDR2 SVGAGI. The CDR3 region is CASSYAPGQRSSYEQYF. In nucleotides, the CDR3 is TGTGCCAGCAGTTACGCCCCGGGACAGCGGAGCTCCTACGAGCAGTACTTC.